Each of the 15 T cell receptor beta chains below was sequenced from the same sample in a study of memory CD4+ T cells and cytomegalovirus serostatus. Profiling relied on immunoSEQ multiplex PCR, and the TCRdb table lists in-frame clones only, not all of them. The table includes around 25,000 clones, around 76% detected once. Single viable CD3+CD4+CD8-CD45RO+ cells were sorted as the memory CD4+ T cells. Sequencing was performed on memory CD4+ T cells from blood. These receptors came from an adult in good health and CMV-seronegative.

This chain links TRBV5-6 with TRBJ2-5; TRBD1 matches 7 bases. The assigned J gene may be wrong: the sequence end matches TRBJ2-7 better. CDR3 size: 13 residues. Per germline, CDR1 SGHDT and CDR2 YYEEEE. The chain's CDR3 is CATTRQGEYEQYF. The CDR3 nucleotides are TGTGCCACCACCCGGCAGGGGGAATACGAGCAGTACTTC.

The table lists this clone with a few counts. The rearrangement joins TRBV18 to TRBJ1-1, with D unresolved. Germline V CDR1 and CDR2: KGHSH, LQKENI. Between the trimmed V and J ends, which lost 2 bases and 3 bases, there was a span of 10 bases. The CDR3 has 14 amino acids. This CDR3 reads CASSPVGFHTEAFF. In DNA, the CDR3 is TGTGCCAGCTCACCAGTCGGTTTTCACACTGAAGCTTTCTTT.

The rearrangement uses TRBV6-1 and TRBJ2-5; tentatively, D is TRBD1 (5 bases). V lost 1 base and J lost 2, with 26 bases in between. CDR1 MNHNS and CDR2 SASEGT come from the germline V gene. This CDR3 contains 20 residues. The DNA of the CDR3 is TGTGCCAGCAGTGAAGGGGATAGTGAGGACAAGTGGTGGGGACAAGAGACCCAGTACTTC. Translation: CASSEGDSEDKWWGQETQYF.

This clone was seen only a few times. The CDR3 nucleotides read TGTGCCAGCAGCTTAAAAGGCCTCATAGCTTTCTTT. This translates into CASSLKGLIAFF. J is TRBJ1-1 and V is TRBV7-9; D not certain. The V and J ends lost 2 bases and 10 bases respectively, with 11 bases between them. CDR1 SEHNR and CDR2 FQNEAQ come from the germline V gene (reference sequence). CDR3 length: 12 residues.

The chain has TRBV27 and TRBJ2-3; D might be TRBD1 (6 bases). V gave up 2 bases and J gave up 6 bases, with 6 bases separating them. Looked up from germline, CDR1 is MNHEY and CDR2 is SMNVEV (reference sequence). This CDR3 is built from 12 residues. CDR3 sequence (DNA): TGTGCCAGCAGTTTAGGGGGCGATACGCAGTATTTT. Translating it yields CASSLGGDTQYF.

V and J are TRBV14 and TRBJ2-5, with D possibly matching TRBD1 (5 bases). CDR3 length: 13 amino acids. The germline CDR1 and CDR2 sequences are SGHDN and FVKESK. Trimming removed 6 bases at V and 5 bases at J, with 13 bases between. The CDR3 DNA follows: TGTGCCAGCAGTCCCTTAGGGGTGGAGACCCAGTACTTC. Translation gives CASSPLGVETQYF.

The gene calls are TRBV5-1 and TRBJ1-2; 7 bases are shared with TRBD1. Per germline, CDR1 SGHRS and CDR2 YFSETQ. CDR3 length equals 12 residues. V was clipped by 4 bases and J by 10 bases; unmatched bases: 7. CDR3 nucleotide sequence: TGCGCCAGCAGCATCGGACAGGAGATCTACACCTTC. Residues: CASSIGQEIYTF. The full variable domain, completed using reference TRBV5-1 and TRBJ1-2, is KAGVTQTPRYLIKTRGQQVTLSCSPISGHRSVSWYQQTPGQGLQFLFEYFSETQRNKGNFPGRFSGRQFSNSRSEMNVSTLELGDSALYLCASSIGQEIYTFGSGTRLTVV.

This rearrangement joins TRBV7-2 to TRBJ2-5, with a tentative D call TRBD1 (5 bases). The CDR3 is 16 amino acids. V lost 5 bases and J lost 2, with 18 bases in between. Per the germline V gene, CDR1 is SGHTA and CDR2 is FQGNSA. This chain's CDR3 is CASSRKGLERQETQYF. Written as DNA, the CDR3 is TGTGCCAGCAGCCGCAAGGGGCTAGAGAGACAAGAGACCCAGTACTTC.

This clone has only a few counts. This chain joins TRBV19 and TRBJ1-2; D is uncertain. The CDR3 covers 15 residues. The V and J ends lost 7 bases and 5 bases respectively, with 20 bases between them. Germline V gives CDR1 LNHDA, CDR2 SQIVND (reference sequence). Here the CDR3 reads CASTHSNTKAYGYTF. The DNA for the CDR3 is TGTGCCAGTACCCACTCAAATACAAAGGCTTATGGCTACACCTTC.

The CDR3 DNA is TGTGCCAGCAGCCAGAAGGATAGCGTAGAGCAGTTCTTC. Protein sequence: CASSQKDSVEQFF. The chain is built from TRBV14 and TRBJ2-1; D possibly corresponds to TRBD2 (5 bases). Germline CDR1 and CDR2: SGHDN and FVKESK. Trimming took 3 bases from V and 10 from J, leaving 13 bases between them. The CDR3 consists of 13 residues.

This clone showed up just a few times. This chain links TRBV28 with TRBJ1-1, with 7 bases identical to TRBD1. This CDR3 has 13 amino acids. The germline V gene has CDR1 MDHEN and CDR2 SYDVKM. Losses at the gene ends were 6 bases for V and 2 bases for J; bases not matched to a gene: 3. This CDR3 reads CASRRDSNTEAFF. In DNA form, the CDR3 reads TGTGCCAGCAGAAGGGACAGCAACACTGAAGCTTTCTTT.

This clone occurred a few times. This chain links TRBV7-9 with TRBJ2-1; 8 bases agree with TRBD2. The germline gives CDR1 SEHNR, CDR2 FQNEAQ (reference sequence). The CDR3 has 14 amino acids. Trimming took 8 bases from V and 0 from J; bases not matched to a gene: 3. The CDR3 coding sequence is TGTGCCAGCGTCGGACTAGCCTCCTACAATGAGCAGTTCTTC. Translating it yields CASVGLASYNEQFF.

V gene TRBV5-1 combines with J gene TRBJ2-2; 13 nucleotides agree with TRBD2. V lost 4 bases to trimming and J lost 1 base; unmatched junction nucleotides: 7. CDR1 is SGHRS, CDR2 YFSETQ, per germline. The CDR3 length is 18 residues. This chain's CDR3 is CASSRSRTSGGNTGELFF. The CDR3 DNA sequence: TGCGCCAGCAGCCGCTCTAGGACTAGCGGGGGGAACACCGGGGAGCTGTTTTTT.

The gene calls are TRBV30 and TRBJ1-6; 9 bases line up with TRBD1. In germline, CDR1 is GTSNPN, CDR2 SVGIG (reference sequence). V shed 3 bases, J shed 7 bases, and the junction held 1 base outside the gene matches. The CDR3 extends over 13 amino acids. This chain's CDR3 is CAWSGTGNSPLHF. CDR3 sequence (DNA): TGTGCCTGGAGCGGGACAGGGAATTCACCCCTCCACTTT.

CDR3 DNA: TGCGCCAGCAGCGCGATCACACAGGGTGGCGGCTACACCTTC. Its protein product is CASSAITQGGGYTF. The chain employs TRBV5-1 and TRBJ1-2; D is possibly TRBD1 (6 bases). The CDR3 is made up of 14 amino acids. Trimming shortened V by 4 bases and J by 8 bases, and 18 bases separated the two germline ends. Germline V gives CDR1 SGHRS, CDR2 YFSETQ.